The 19 T cell receptor beta chains below all came from one sample that was sequenced in a study of metastatic and nonmetastatic thyroid tumors. Patients had received no treatment of any kind before thyroid surgery. TCRdb re-clonotyped the PCR reads via MiXCR. The data show about 12,000 clones, 31% seen once. Sequenced input: tumor tissue. The receptors originated from a male donor with papillary thyroid cancer or a benign thyroid nodule (not recorded which). Some clones in this sample may be carry-over from other donors' samples.

This clone was detected a few times. The CDR3 loop reads CASRKAGTGTYEQYF. CDR3 in DNA: TGTGCCAGCAGGAAGGCCGGGACAGGGACCTACGAGCAGTACTTC. The chain links TRBV2 to TRBJ2-7; 9 positions match TRBD1. V gave up 6 bases and J gave up 2 bases; unmatched junction bases: 8. The germline gives CDR1 SNHLY, CDR2 FYNNEI. This CDR3 is 15 amino acids long.

The chain uses TRBV14 and TRBJ1-5, with 8 bases that match TRBD1. The trim removed 4 bases at V and 2 bases at J, leaving 7 bases unmatched. In germline, CDR1 is SGHDN, CDR2 FVKESK. The CDR3 sequence is 16 residues long. CDR3 sequence: CASSLSGQGGNQPQHF. CDR3 DNA: TGTGCCAGCAGCCTAAGCGGACAGGGAGGCAATCAGCCCCAGCATTTT.

Judged by abundance, this clone is medium-sized. The V call is TRBV28, the J call TRBJ2-3; D is undetermined. The V gene's germline CDR1 is MDHEN and CDR2 SYDVKM. This CDR3 comprises 15 residues. The V gene lost 6 bases and the J gene lost 1 base, with 14 bases spanning the gap. CDR3 in amino acids: CASSPLLTRTDTQYF. The CDR3 nucleotides read TGTGCCAGCAGCCCCCTTTTAACACGCACAGATACGCAGTATTTT.

This clone is labeled as medium-sized. The chain joins TRBV7-9 to TRBJ2-5; TRBD1 matches at 11 bases. Germline assignment: CDR1 SEHNR and CDR2 FQNEAQ (reference sequence). The CDR3 loop spans 20 amino acids. The ends lost 3 bases at V and 0 bases at J; junction bases unmatched: 15. CDR3 bases: TGTGCCAGCAGCTTCTATGGACAGGGGGCATTAGCGGGACACCAAGAGACCCAGTACTTC. Protein sequence: CASSFYGQGALAGHQETQYF.

This clone occurred a few times. This sequence joins TRBV6-1 and TRBJ1-2, with D perhaps matching TRBD1 (5 bases). This CDR3 spans 14 amino acids. The V and J ends lost 3 bases and 7 bases respectively, with 15 bases between them. In germline, CDR1 is MNHNS, CDR2 SASEGT. Here the CDR3 reads CASSDIGASAGYTF. The CDR3 DNA sequence: TGTGCCAGCAGTGATATAGGGGCGAGCGCTGGCTACACCTTC.

J is TRBJ2-7 and V is TRBV6-1, with 8 positions matching TRBD1. Unmatched junction bases numbered 6, after V lost 7 bases and J lost 1 base. This CDR3 is 14 amino acids long. Germline V gene data show CDR1 as MNHNS and CDR2 as SASEGT. CDR3 amino acids: CASTPGGDSYEQYF. CDR3 sequence (DNA): TGTGCCAGCACCCCAGGGGGCGATTCCTACGAGCAGTACTTC.

Here the CDR3 DNA reads TGTGCCAGCAGAGGGACAGGGGCTCAGCCCCAGCATTTT. Protein product: CASRGTGAQPQHF. The V and J genes are TRBV2 and TRBJ1-5; 10 nucleotides match TRBD1. This CDR3 contains 13 residues. V lost 6 bases and J lost 6; bases outside the gene matches: 2. Germline values: CDR1 SNHLY, CDR2 FYNNEI.

This clone was detected only a few times. The chain is built from TRBV2 and TRBJ1-1, with D possibly being TRBD1 (5 bases). Trimming shortened V by 8 bases and J by 3 bases, and 13 bases separated the two germline ends. The CDR3 covers 13 residues. CDR1 SNHLY and CDR2 FYNNEI come from the germline V gene. Written as DNA, the CDR3 is TGTGCCAGCGGGAGACAGCGCGACACTGAAGCTTTCTTT. Translating it yields CASGRQRDTEAFF.

This clone was picked up a small number of times. The chain recombines TRBV15 with TRBJ2-5; D may be TRBD2 (6 bases). Trimming took 3 bases from V and 5 from J, leaving 13 bases between them. Germline CDR1 is LNHNV and CDR2 is YYDKDF (reference sequence). The CDR3 runs to 14 residues. The CDR3 DNA reads as TGTGCCACCAGCAGCCCAGGACTACATGAGACCCAGTACTTC. This codes for CATSSPGLHETQYF.

The J gene is TRBJ1-2, the V gene TRBV5-8; the D is unclear. Germline V gene data show CDR1 as SGHTS and CDR2 as YDEGEE. The CDR3 has 15 amino acids. Between the trimmed V and J ends, which lost 3 bases and 2 bases, there was a span of 14 bases. CDR3 sequence (DNA): TGTGCCAGCAGCTCCCCCGGGGAGGCGAACTATGGCTACACCTTC. Its translation: CASSSPGEANYGYTF.

This clone ranks as medium-sized. V and J are TRBV6-1 and TRBJ1-5; D is perhaps TRBD1 (5 bases). CDR3 length equals 15 residues. V was pared by 7 bases and J by 4 bases, with 17 bases between. Per the germline V gene, CDR1 is MNHNS and CDR2 is SASEGT. CDR3 residues: CASILWRQGNQPQHF. The CDR3 DNA is TGTGCCAGCATCTTGTGGCGGCAGGGAAATCAGCCCCAGCATTTT.

The rearrangement links TRBV11-2 to TRBJ2-3; D unresolved. The CDR3 runs 15 residues. Germline CDR1 reads SGHAT; CDR2 reads FQNNGV. V was cut by 1 base and J by 0 bases, with 8 bases left in between. The CDR3 sequence is CASSLGPFSTDTQYF. CDR3 bases: TGTGCCAGCAGCTTAGGACCGTTTAGCACAGATACGCAGTATTTT.

This clone qualifies as medium-sized (0.01 to 0.1%). The V call is TRBV11-2, the J call TRBJ2-2; 8 bases agree with TRBD1. Germline CDR1 SGHAT, CDR2 FQNNGV. Trimming removed 6 bases from V and 3 bases from J; junction bases left unmatched: 6. There are 15 residues in the CDR3. The CDR3 DNA is TGTGCCAGCAGGCTCCAGGGGGCGGACACCGGGGAGCTGTTTTTT. Translated, it gives CASRLQGADTGELFF.

The J gene is TRBJ1-1, the V gene TRBV6-1; 10 bases agree with TRBD1. Trimming at V came to 3 bases and at J to 7 bases, leaving 8 bases not matched to a gene. The CDR3 consists of 15 residues. Germline-derived CDR1 and CDR2 are MNHNS and SASEGT. CDR3 coding DNA: TGTGCCAGCAGTGAGGGGTCGACAGGGGGCGTTGAAGCTTTCTTT. Translation gives CASSEGSTGGVEAFF.

The chain carries TRBV3-1 and TRBJ1-5; D call uncertain. CDR3 length: 13 amino acids. Trimming pared 6 bases from V and 4 bases from J, leaving 10 bases between. CDR1 is LGHDT and CDR2 is YNNKEL in the germline V gene (reference sequence). The CDR3 spells CASSATGNQPQHF. The CDR3 region has the DNA TGTGCCAGCAGTGCGACGGGGAATCAGCCCCAGCATTTT.

J is TRBJ1-5 and V is TRBV27; the D is unclear. This CDR3 contains 15 residues. Trimming shortened V by 4 bases and J by 2 bases, and 12 bases separated the two germline ends. CDR1 is MNHEY and CDR2 is SMNVEV in the germline V gene (reference sequence). The DNA for the CDR3 is TGTGCCAGCAGTTCACCCGGGGATGGCAATCAGCCCCAGCATTTT. Protein product: CASSSPGDGNQPQHF.

This chain joins TRBV7-6 and TRBJ1-6; 8 nucleotides align to TRBD1. The CDR3 sequence is 15 residues long. Trimming at V came to 5 bases and at J to 8 bases, leaving 8 bases not matched to a gene. Germline-derived CDR1 and CDR2 are SGHVS and FNYEAQ. The CDR3 nucleotides are TGTGCCAGCAGCGGAGGACAGGGTTTGTATTCACCCCTCCACTTT. Residues: CASSGGQGLYSPLHF.

Ten or more counts support this clone. The chain combines TRBV6-5 with TRBJ2-3, with D possibly matching TRBD2 (5 bases). The germline V gene has CDR1 MNHEY and CDR2 SVGAGI. The CDR3 runs 16 residues. Between the trimmed V and J ends, which lost 3 bases and 0 bases, there was a span of 13 bases. DNA for the CDR3: TGTGCCAGCAGTTATGAAGCGGCTTCCAGCACAGATACGCAGTATTTT. It translates to CASSYEAASSTDTQYF.

Points on this clone: The missing conserved phenylalanine or tryptophan at the end of this CDR3 makes a read error likely. The chain uses TRBV4-2 and TRBJ2-5, with 9 positions matching TRBD2. CDR3 length equals 15 residues. Germline lookup yields CDR1 LGHNA and CDR2 YNFKEQ. The chain's CDR3 is CTTKGLAGGGETQYC. The CDR3 DNA reads as TGTACCACCAAGGGACTCGCGGGAGGGGGGGAGACCCAGTACTGC.